This note documents a single T cell receptor beta chain sequence. Its antigen is undetermined. The sample belongs to a study of identical twins. Through template switching, a universal primer site was introduced, and the cDNA contained unique molecular identifiers. One entry per CDR3 protein results from TCRdb running MiXCR on the 5' RACE reads. The table has fewer than 500,000 distinct CDR3 sequences, approximately 15% seen once. Study observations and caveats: Abundant beta clonotypes from cord blood had fewer insertions, unlike memory repertoires, which showed none. Weaker excess twin sharing was seen among beta out-of-frame sequences.

V lost 0 bases and J lost 1, with 12 bases in between. This CDR3 has 16 amino acids. Germline CDR1 SGHRS, CDR2 YFSETQ. The same data also went into a second study, on yellow fever vaccine responses in identical twins. According to that study: Reportedly, twins' vaccine T cell responses looked partly convergent and partly personalized.

The sequenced sample was CD4+ T cells sorted from blood. The sequence was obtained from a woman aged 18-35 years in good health. This chain connects TRBV5-1 to TRBJ2-3, with D perhaps given as TRBD1 or TRBD2 (5 bases each). This chain's CDR3 is CASSLAGWGRTDTQYF. The CDR3 DNA reads TGCGCCAGCAGCTTGGCCGGGTGGGGACGCACAGATACGCAGTATTTT.